The rows below give T cell receptor beta chains drawn from one sample of a study of cytomegalovirus exposure and HLA in healthy donors. Data came from immunoSEQ multiplex PCR; TCRdb stores just in-frame clones and leaves some out. Here the sample spans roughly 200,000 clones, 79% being singletons. Source material: PBMCs. The source of these receptors is a middle-aged woman in good health and CMV-seronegative. Each CDR3 is given with its conserved first and last residue. The D gene is left open where the match is weak. Part of the rows lack a size; the others show once, few, many or a class for expanded clones.

j_call d_call clone_size v_call cdr3_aa cdr3_nt
TRBJ2-7 . . TRBV6-5 CASSYSERPTFYEQYF TGTGCCAGCAGTTACTCGGAGCGGCCCACTTTCTACGAGCAGTACTTC
TRBJ2-1 . . TRBV6-5 CASSSLTGGHYNEQFF TGTGCCAGCAGTTCCCTTACCGGGGGGCACTACAATGAGCAGTTCTTC
TRBJ1-1 TRBD1 . TRBV7-8 CASSRRPKQTGTGHTEAFF TGTGCCAGCAGCCGCCGTCCAAAACAGACCGGGACAGGGCACACTGAAGCTTTCTTT
TRBJ1-2 TRBD1 . TRBV9 CASSVVDRAPGGYTF TGTGCCAGCAGCGTAGTGGACAGGGCACCTGGTGGCTACACCTTC
TRBJ2-3 . . TRBV10-3 CAISAAREAQATDTQYF TGTGCCATCTCGGCTGCGAGGGAGGCCCAAGCCACGGATACGCAGTATTTT
TRBJ2-7 . . TRBV29-1 CSGTDPGYEQYF TGCAGCGGTACCGACCCAGGCTACGAGCAGTACTTC
TRBJ1-2 . . TRBV25-1 CASSENRGGYTF TGTGCCAGCAGTGAAAACCGGGGGGGCTACACCTTC
TRBJ1-2 TRBD1 . TRBV4-2 CARSQDELPGGDYGYTF TGTGCCCGCAGCCAAGATGAGTTGCCAGGGGGCGACTATGGCTACACCTTC
TRBJ1-2 . . TRBV7-9 CASSFRVWDGYTF TGTGCCAGCAGCTTCAGGGTTTGGGATGGCTACACCTTC
TRBJ1-1 TRBD1 few TRBV2 CATRGQSMNTEAFF TGTGCCACCAGGGGACAGTCCATGAACACTGAAGCTTTCTTT
TRBJ2-1 TRBD2 . TRBV10-1 CASSGRVNEQFF TGCGCCAGCAGCGGGAGGGTCAATGAGCAGTTCTTC
TRBJ2-5 TRBD2 . TRBV5-6 CASSLQGGETQYF TGTGCCAGCAGCTTGCAGGGAGGGGAGACCCAGTACTTC
TRBJ2-7 TRBD1 . TRBV2 CASSEKRGLYEQYF TGTGCCAGCAGTGAAAAGAGGGGGCTGTACGAGCAGTACTTC
TRBJ1-1 . . TRBV12-5 CASGLGTANTEAFF TGTGCTAGTGGTTTGGGGACAGCGAACACTGAAGCTTTCTTT
TRBJ1-5 . . TRBV6-6 CASSYLRDSGAQHF TGTGCCAGCAGTTACTTAAGAGATTCCGGAGCCCAGCATTTT
TRBJ2-6 . . TRBV5-1 CASSLYKGEDSGANVLTF TGCGCCAGCAGCCTTTACAAGGGGGAAGACTCTGGGGCCAACGTCCTGACTTTC
TRBJ1-1 . few TRBV11-2 CASSLFGRVATGAEAFF TGTGCCAGCAGCTTATTCGGGCGGGTCGCGACAGGCGCTGAAGCTTTCTTT
TRBJ2-2 TRBD1 . TRBV5-1 CASSLINRGPTGELFF TGCGCCAGCAGCCTCATAAACAGGGGGCCCACCGGGGAGCTGTTTTTT